The 10 T cell receptor beta chains listed next were all sequenced from one sample in a study of blood T cell repertoires in COVID-19. Repertoires were generated with immunoSEQ multiplex PCR, while TCRdb's copy carries only in-frame clones and drops some. The sample holds about 190,000 clones, 75% to 90% seen once. Specimen: peripheral blood. Source of these receptors: a man between 25 and 39 years old with acute or convalescent COVID-19.

The V gene is TRBV5-5, the J gene TRBJ1-6; 9 nucleotides align to TRBD1. After removal of 4 bases from V and 6 bases from J, the junction contained 2 bases not matched to a gene. The CDR3 length is 14 residues. Germline CDR1 and CDR2: SGHKS and YYEKEE (reference sequence). The CDR3 region has the DNA TGTGCCAGCAGCCGGACAGGGGCTAATTCACCCCTCCACTTT. Encoded protein: CASSRTGANSPLHF.

A single count supports this clone. The chain carries TRBV5-5 and TRBJ2-5, with D maybe TRBD2 (6 bases). This CDR3 spans 15 amino acids. Germline-derived CDR1 and CDR2 are SGHKS and YYEKEE (reference sequence). Trimming left V 5 bases short and J 6 bases short, with 20 bases between. CDR3 residues: CASRFSTGTGKTQYF. The CDR3 nucleotides are TGTGCCAGCAGATTTTCCACCGGGACTGGCAAGACCCAGTACTTC.

This clone was observed a single time. The chain is built from TRBV19 and TRBJ1-6, with TRBD1 as a possible D gene (5 bases). Per the germline V gene, CDR1 is LNHDA and CDR2 is SQIVND (reference sequence). The CDR3 sequence is 12 residues long. Trimming pared 9 bases from V and 4 bases from J, leaving 7 bases between. The CDR3 protein is CASREYNSPLHF. The CDR3 DNA sequence: TGTGCCAGCAGGGAATATAATTCACCCCTCCACTTT. Together with reference TRBV19 and TRBJ1-6, the CDR3 gives the full variable domain: DGGITQSPKYLFRKEGQNVTLSCEQNLNHDAMYWYRQDPGQGLRLIYYSQIVNDFQKGDIAEGYSVSREKKESFPLTVTSAQKNPTAFYLCASREYNSPLHFGNGTRLTVT.

V and J are TRBV5-5 and TRBJ1-2, with D tentatively TRBD1 (5 bases). The germline CDR1 and CDR2 sequences are SGHKS and YYEKEE (reference sequence). Trimming left V 3 bases short and J 0 bases short, with 12 bases between. The CDR3 spans 15 residues. CDR3 coding DNA: TGTGCCAGCAGCTCCGGACACACGACTAACTATGGCTACACCTTC. Its translation: CASSSGHTTNYGYTF.

The chain couples TRBV7-9 to TRBJ1-6, with a possible D match to TRBD1 (5 bases). Trimming left V 5 bases short and J 10 bases short, with 12 bases between. Germline V gene data show CDR1 as SEHNR and CDR2 as FQNEAQ (reference sequence). CDR3 length equals 13 residues. CDR3 region: CASSNLTVSPLHF. The CDR3 DNA follows: TGTGCCAGCAGCAACCTGACAGTCTCACCCCTCCACTTT.

J is TRBJ2-1 and V is TRBV20-1; 11 nucleotides agree with TRBD2. This CDR3 contains 16 residues. Per the germline V gene, CDR1 is DFQATT and CDR2 is SNEGSKA (reference sequence). V gave up 6 bases and J gave up 1 base; unmatched junction bases: 8. The CDR3 sequence is CSASTSGSLSYNEQFF. In DNA, the CDR3 is TGCAGTGCCAGTACTAGCGGGAGTTTATCCTACAATGAGCAGTTCTTC.

This clone came up a few times. The chain links TRBV24-1 to TRBJ2-5, with 7 bases that match TRBD1. This CDR3 comprises 16 residues. CDR1 KGHDR and CDR2 SFDVKD come from the germline V gene. J lost 1 base, V lost 4 bases, and 8 bases had no gene match. The CDR3 bases are TGTGCCACCAGTGACACCGGGACAGCGCCCCAAGAGACCCAGTACTTC. Protein product: CATSDTGTAPQETQYF.

The chain couples TRBV10-3 to TRBJ2-5; perhaps TRBD2 as D (5 bases). Germline V lookup: CDR1 ENHRY, CDR2 SYGVKD. The V end lost 6 bases, the J end lost 5 bases, and 10 bases lay between the germline ends. This CDR3 is 12 amino acids long. This CDR3 is CAISTSSETQYF. CDR3 nucleotide sequence: TGTGCCATCAGCACTAGTAGCGAGACCCAGTACTTC.

Concerning this clone: An end of the junction does not agree with germline; a read error may underlie this. The genes are TRBV18 and TRBJ2-2; D perhaps matches TRBD2 (5 bases). Per germline, CDR1 KGHSH and CDR2 LQKENI. The CDR3 totals 11 residues. CDR3 bases: TGTGCCAGCTCACCCGGGAAGGTCGCGGTTTTT. Amino acids: CASSPGKVAVF.

V gene TRBV7-2 combines with J gene TRBJ2-3; D may be TRBD1 (6 bases). Germline CDR1 SGHTA, CDR2 FQGNSA. V lost 4 bases and J 0 bases, leaving 11 bases between the germline ends. This CDR3 is 15 amino acids long. The CDR3 spells CASSYTGPSTDTQYF. The DNA for the CDR3 is TGTGCCAGCAGCTACACAGGGCCAAGCACAGATACGCAGTATTTT.